The rows below give T cell receptor beta chains drawn from one sample of a study of blood T cell repertoires in COVID-19. Only in-frame clones appear in the TCRdb table, and some are missing; sequencing was by immunoSEQ multiplex PCR. The table shows hundreds of thousands of clones, with 80% to 90% occurring only once. Sequences were obtained from peripheral blood. The receptors come from a man aged 45-65 years with COVID-19, enrolled during active disease. CDR3s include the opening cysteine and the closing phenylalanine or tryptophan. D genes are given only for firm matches. Expanded clones get a size class; other rows say once, few or many, or leave the size out.

V gene,clone size,J gene,D gene,CDR3 DNA,CDR3 protein
TRBV11-1,.,TRBJ2-7,.,TGTGCCAGCAGGGGGAGTCGGCAGTACTTC,CASRGSRQYF
TRBV7-3,.,TRBJ1-1,.,TGTGCCAGCAGCTTTTCGATCGGGGGTGGAACTGAAGCTTTCTTT,CASSFSIGGGTEAFF
TRBV30,few,TRBJ2-1,TRBD2,TGTGCCTGGAGCCTACTAGCGGGGGATGAGCAGTTCTTC,CAWSLLAGDEQFF
TRBV7-5,.,TRBJ1-1,.,TGTGTCAGAAGCACGCCGGACAGACTGTTCACTGAAGCTTTCTTT,CVRSTPDRLFTEAFF
TRBV15,.,TRBJ1-6,.,TGTGCCACCAGCAGAGATCTCTCGGGGTCGGGTTCACCCCTCCACTTT,CATSRDLSGSGSPLHF
TRBV6-2/TRBV6-3,.,TRBJ1-6,TRBD1,TGTGCCAGCAGTCTACTACTCCGAGGACAGGGGCACTCACCCCTCCACTTT,CASSLLLRGQGHSPLHF
TRBV5-1,.,TRBJ2-1,.,TGCGCCAGCAGCCCCGAGGTGCTCTTAGTTGAGTCCTACAATGAGCAGTTCTTC,CASSPEVLLVESYNEQFF
TRBV18,.,TRBJ2-4,.,TGTGCCAGCTCACCATACAGAGACCCCGGAGGAGACATTCAGTACTTC,CASSPYRDPGGDIQYF
TRBV9,.,TRBJ2-7,TRBD1,TGTGCCAGCAGCGCCTGGGACAGGGAAGGCGAGCAGTACTTC,CASSAWDREGEQYF
TRBV14,.,TRBJ2-1,TRBD2,TGTGCCAGCAGCTTAAGAGGGCTAGCGGGAGGCAATGAGCAGTTCTTC,CASSLRGLAGGNEQFF
TRBV25-1,few,TRBJ2-1,TRBD1,TGTGCCAGCGGGACAGTTAACAATGAGCAGTTCTTC,CASGTVNNEQFF
TRBV19,.,TRBJ2-7,.,TGTGCCAGCGCCGCAGGGATGGCCTACGAGCAGTACTTC,CASAAGMAYEQYF
TRBV3-1/TRBV3-2,few,TRBJ2-3,.,TGTGCCAGCAGCCAAGGGGGCGGCGCAGATACGCAGTATTTT,CASSQGGGADTQYF
TRBV18,.,TRBJ2-1,.,TGTGCCAGCTCACCATTAGCGTCCCGCTCCTACAATGAGCAGTTCTTC,CASSPLASRSYNEQFF
TRBV13,.,TRBJ2-7,TRBD2,TGTGCCAGCAGCTTGAGAGCGGGGGCGAGCTCCTACGAGCAGTACTTC,CASSLRAGASSYEQYF
TRBV6-2/TRBV6-3,.,TRBJ1-2,TRBD1,TGTGCCAGCAGTTACACAGGGGTCGGCTATGGCTACACCTTC,CASSYTGVGYGYTF
TRBV2,.,TRBJ2-3,TRBD2,TGTGCCAGCAGTCCACTAGCGGGGGGGACAGATACGCAGTATTTT,CASSPLAGGTDTQYF
TRBV27,.,TRBJ2-7,TRBD2,TGTGCCAGCAGTTTATTAGCTAGCGGGAGCTACGAGCAGTACTTC,CASSLLASGSYEQYF
TRBV9,.,TRBJ2-1,.,TGTGCCAGCAGCGCAAGCAGAGGGCCCGTCTATGAGCAGTTCTTC,CASSASRGPVYEQFF
TRBV5-8,.,TRBJ2-1,TRBD1,TGTGCCAGCAGCTTTGGACAGGGGGCCAGTGAGCAGTTCTTC,CASSFGQGASEQFF
TRBV7-3,.,TRBJ2-2,.,TGTGCCAACAGCCCCTTCCGTGACACCGGGGAGCTGTTTTTT,CANSPFRDTGELFF
TRBV7-8,.,TRBJ1-6,TRBD1,TGTGCCAGCAGCCGCCGACAGGGAACTTTGAATTCACCCCTCCACTTT,CASSRRQGTLNSPLHF
TRBV7-2,.,TRBJ2-7,.,TGTGCCAGCAGCCCCCTCCCTCGGAGGGGGCCGGGGGAGCAGTACTTC,CASSPLPRRGPGEQYF
TRBV4-3,.,TRBJ1-4,.,TGCGCCAGCAGCCAAGATGGCCAGGGAAAAGCTAATGAAAAACTGTTTTTT,CASSQDGQGKANEKLFF
TRBV5-5,.,TRBJ2-1,TRBD2,TGTGCCAGCAGCCTAGCCGGGACTAAAGGCAATGAGCAGTTCTTC,CASSLAGTKGNEQFF
TRBV5-1,.,TRBJ1-5,.,TGCGCCAGCAGTTCAGGGGGCAATCAGCCCCAGCATTTT,CASSSGGNQPQHF
TRBV19,.,TRBJ1-6,TRBD1,TGTGCCAGTAGTATTCGGCAGGGGGATAATTCACCCCTCCACTTT,CASSIRQGDNSPLHF
TRBV10-3,.,TRBJ2-1,TRBD2,TGTGCCATCAGTGAGGGGACTAGCGGGAAAGGCTACAATGAGCAGTTCTTC,CAISEGTSGKGYNEQFF
TRBV7-2,.,TRBJ2-4,TRBD2,TGTGCCAGCAGCTTAGATGGCGGGAGGGCCGGCATTCAGTACTTC,CASSLDGGRAGIQYF
TRBV25-1,.,TRBJ2-3,.,TGTGCCACCTCACGTGGACTCGCCTCAGATACGCAGTATTTT,CATSRGLASDTQYF
TRBV6-5,.,TRBJ2-4,TRBD1,TGTGCCAGCAGTTCCTCGGGACAGATAGCCAAAAACATTCAGTACTTC,CASSSSGQIAKNIQYF
TRBV18,few,TRBJ1-4,.,TGTGCCAGCTCCTCTAACGGCGGGGAGATTAATGAAAAACTGTTTTTT,CASSSNGGEINEKLFF
TRBV10-3,.,TRBJ1-3,TRBD1,TGTGCCATCAGTGAGCCGGGACAGGGTTTCGGAAACACCATATATTTT,CAISEPGQGFGNTIYF
TRBV5-1,.,TRBJ2-5,TRBD1,TGCGCCAGCAGCACCCGACAGGGAATGGTAGAGACCCAGTACTTC,CASSTRQGMVETQYF
TRBV4-1,.,TRBJ1-1,TRBD1,TGCGCCAGCAGCCAAGGACAGGGAAACACTGAAGCTTTCTTT,CASSQGQGNTEAFF
TRBV29-1,.,TRBJ1-2,TRBD1,TGCAGCGACGGACAGGGTAATGGCTACACCTTC,CSDGQGNGYTF
TRBV2,few,TRBJ1-2,.,TGTGCCAGCAACCTGGGGGGGCGCGGAGGCTACACCTTC,CASNLGGRGGYTF
TRBV5-3,.,TRBJ1-6,.,TGTGCCAGAAGCTTGCTTCGGGGTGCGGACTATAATTCACCCCTCCACTTT,CARSLLRGADYNSPLHF
TRBV30,once,TRBJ1-2,TRBD1,TGTGCCTGGAGCCCTGGACAGGGGGCGCCCGGCTATGGCTACACCTTC,CAWSPGQGAPGYGYTF
TRBV18,.,TRBJ1-3,.,TGTGCCAGCTCACCTACCGGACAAGGAAACACCATATATTTT,CASSPTGQGNTIYF
TRBV5-1,.,TRBJ1-6,.,TGCGCCAGCAGCTTGGGTATCCGGACAGCGGACACCAAAAATTCACCCCTCCACTTT,CASSLGIRTADTKNSPLHF
TRBV7-3,.,TRBJ2-3,TRBD2,TGTGCCAGCAGCTCCAGCGGGGGGGACACAGATACGCAGTATTTT,CASSSSGGDTDTQYF
TRBV5-3,.,TRBJ1-1,TRBD1,TGTGCCAGAAGTCCAAGACAGGGCCAGACTGAAGCTTTCTTT,CARSPRQGQTEAFF
TRBV3-1/TRBV3-2,.,TRBJ2-2,.,TGTGCCAGCAGCCAAGCTAACACCGGGGAGCTGTTTTTT,CASSQANTGELFF
TRBV6-5,.,TRBJ2-1,.,TGTGCCAGCAGTTACGAGGGGGGGTCGACCTACAATGAGCAGTTCTTC,CASSYEGGSTYNEQFF
TRBV7-2,.,TRBJ2-7,.,TGTGCCAGCAGCTTACCCCTTCGACTCGCTACCTACGAGCAGTACTTC,CASSLPLRLATYEQYF
TRBV20-1,.,TRBJ1-2,TRBD1,TGCAGTGCACGGACAGGGGATGGCTACACCTTC,CSARTGDGYTF
TRBV19,.,TRBJ1-4,TRBD1,TGTGCCAGTAGAGCTGGACAGGTTCGGAATGAAAAACTGTTTTTT,CASRAGQVRNEKLFF
TRBV2,.,TRBJ2-7,.,TGTGCCAGCAGCCCAGAGGCGGAGCAGTACTTC,CASSPEAEQYF
TRBV7-2,.,TRBJ2-3,.,TGTGCCAGCAGCCCCTCCGCGGCATCTAGCACAGATACGCAGTATTTT,CASSPSAASSTDTQYF
TRBV12-3/TRBV12-4,.,TRBJ1-2,TRBD1,TGTGCCAGCAATGACAGGGGGTATGGCTACACCTTC,CASNDRGYGYTF